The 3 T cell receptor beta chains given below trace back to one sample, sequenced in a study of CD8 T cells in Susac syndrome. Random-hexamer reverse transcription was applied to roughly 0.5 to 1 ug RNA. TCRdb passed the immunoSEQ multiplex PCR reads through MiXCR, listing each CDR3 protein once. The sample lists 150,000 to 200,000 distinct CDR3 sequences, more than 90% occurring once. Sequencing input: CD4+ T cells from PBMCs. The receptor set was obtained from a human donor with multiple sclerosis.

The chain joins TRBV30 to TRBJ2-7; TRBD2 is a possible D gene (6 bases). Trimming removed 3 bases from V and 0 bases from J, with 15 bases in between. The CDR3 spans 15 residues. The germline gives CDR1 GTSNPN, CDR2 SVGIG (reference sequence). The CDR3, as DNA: TGTGCCTGGAGCCCGATGGGGGGAAGCTCCTACGAGCAGTACTTC. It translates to CAWSPMGGSSYEQYF.

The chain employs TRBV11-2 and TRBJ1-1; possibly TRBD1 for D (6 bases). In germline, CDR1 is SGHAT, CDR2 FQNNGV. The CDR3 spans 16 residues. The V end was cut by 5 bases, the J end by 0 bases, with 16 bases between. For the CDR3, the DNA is TGTGCCAGCAGCCTAAGGACAGTAAATATGAACACTGAAGCTTTCTTT. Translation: CASSLRTVNMNTEAFF.

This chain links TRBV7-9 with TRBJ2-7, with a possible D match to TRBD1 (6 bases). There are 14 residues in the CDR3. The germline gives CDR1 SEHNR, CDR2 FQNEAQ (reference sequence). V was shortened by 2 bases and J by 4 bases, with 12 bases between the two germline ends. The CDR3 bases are TGTGCCAGCAGCTTAACCGGACAGCTTTACGAGCAGTACTTC. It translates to CASSLTGQLYEQYF.